The clone carrying this T cell receptor beta chain was seen many times. The antigen is not known. Trimming took 0 bases from V and 10 from J, leaving 10 bases between them. The CDR3 covers 13 residues. CDR1 and CDR2 (germline): SGHNT, YENEEA. The sample comes from a study of T cells in Graves' hyperthyroidism and ophthalmopathy. At the level of the study: At initial diagnosis, before any treatment had begun, peripheral blood was obtained.

RNA transcripts yielded amplified TCR beta CDR3 regions. HTBI primers were used for first-round RT-PCR of the TCR CDR3. TCRdb reprocessed the multiplex PCR reads with MiXCR, giving one entry per CDR3 protein. Of hundreds of thousands of distinct CDR3 sequences listed, around 13% are singletons. The study included ophthalmopathy patients with Clinical Activity Score at least 3, NOSPECS grade at least 4 and duration under 3 months. Overall study results and limits: Ophthalmopathy was identified by the model a median about six months ahead of onset.

The chain links TRBV11-3 to TRBJ2-1; unclear D gene. Sequencing was carried out using blood. The clonotype was recovered from a woman between 50 and 59 years old with Graves' ophthalmopathy. The chain's CDR3 is CASSLDLSREQFF. Here the CDR3 DNA reads TGTGCCAGCAGCTTAGATCTGAGCAGGGAGCAGTTCTTC. The whole variable domain, remainder taken from reference TRBV11-3 and TRBJ2-1, is EAGVVQSPRYKIIEKKQPVAFWCNPISGHNTLYWYLQNLGQGPELLIRYENEEAVDDSQLPKDRFSAERLKGVDSTLKIQPAELGDSAVYLCASSLDLSREQFFGPGTRLTVL.